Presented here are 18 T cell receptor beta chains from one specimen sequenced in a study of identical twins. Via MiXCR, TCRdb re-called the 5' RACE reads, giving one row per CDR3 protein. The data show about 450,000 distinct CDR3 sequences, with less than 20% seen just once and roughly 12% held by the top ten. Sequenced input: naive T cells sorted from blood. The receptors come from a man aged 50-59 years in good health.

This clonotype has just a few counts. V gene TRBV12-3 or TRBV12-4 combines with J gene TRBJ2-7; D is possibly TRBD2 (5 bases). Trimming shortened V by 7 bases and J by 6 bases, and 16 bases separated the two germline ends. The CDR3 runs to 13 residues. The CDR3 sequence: CASTLAVRGEQYF. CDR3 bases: TGTGCCAGCACCTTAGCAGTCCGGGGCGAGCAGTACTTC.

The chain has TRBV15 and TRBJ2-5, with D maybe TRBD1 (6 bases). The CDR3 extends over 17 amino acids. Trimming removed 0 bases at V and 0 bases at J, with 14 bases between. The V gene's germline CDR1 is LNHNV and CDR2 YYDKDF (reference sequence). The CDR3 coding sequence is TGTGCCACCAGCAGAGATATAGGGACATCGTACCAAGAGACCCAGTACTTC. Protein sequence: CATSRDIGTSYQETQYF.

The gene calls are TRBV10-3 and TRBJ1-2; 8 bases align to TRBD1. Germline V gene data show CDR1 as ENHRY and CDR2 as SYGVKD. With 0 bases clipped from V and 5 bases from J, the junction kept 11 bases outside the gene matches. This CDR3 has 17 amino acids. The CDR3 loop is CAISESSVGGQGYGYTF. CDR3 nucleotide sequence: TGTGCCATCAGTGAGTCGAGTGTCGGCGGACAGGGTTATGGCTACACCTTC.

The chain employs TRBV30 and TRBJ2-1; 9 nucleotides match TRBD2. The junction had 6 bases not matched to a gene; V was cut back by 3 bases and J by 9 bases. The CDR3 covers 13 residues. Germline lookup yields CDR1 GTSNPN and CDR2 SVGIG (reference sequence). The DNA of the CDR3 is TGTGCCTGGAGGGTAGCGGGAGCGGTTGAGCAGTTCTTC. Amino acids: CAWRVAGAVEQFF. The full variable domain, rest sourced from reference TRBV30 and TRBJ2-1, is SQTIHQWPATLVQPVGSPLSLECTVEGTSNPNLYWYRQAAGRGLQLLFYSVGIGQISSEVPQNLSASRPQDRQFILSSKKLLLSDSGFYLCAWRVAGAVEQFFGPGTRLTVL.

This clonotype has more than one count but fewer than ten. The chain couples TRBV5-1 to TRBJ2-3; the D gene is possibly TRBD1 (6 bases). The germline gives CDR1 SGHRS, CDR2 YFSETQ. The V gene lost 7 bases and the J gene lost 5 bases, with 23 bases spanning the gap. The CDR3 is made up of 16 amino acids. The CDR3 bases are TGCGCCAGCCGACCGGGACACCTAACTGTGGGAGATACGCAGTATTTT. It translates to CASRPGHLTVGDTQYF.

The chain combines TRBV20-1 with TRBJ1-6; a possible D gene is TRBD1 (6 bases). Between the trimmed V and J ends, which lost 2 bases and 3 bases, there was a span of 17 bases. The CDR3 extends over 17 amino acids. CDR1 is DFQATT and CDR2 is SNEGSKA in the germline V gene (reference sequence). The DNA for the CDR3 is TGCAGTGCTAGATCCCCCGGGGGCTTCGTCTATAATTCACCCCTCCACTTT. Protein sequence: CSARSPGGFVYNSPLHF.

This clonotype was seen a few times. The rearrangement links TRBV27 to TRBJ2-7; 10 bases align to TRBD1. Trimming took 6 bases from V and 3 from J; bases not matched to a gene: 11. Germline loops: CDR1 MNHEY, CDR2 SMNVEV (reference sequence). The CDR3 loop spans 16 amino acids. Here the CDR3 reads CASSIFIGQGGYEQYF. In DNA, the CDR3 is TGTGCCAGCAGCATCTTCATAGGACAGGGGGGCTACGAGCAGTACTTC.

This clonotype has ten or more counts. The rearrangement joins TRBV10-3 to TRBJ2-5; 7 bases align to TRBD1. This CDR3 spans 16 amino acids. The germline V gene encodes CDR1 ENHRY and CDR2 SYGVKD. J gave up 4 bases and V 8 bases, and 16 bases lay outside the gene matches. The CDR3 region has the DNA TGTGCCATCGCCTCGGGACAGCTTTCTTCCCTAGAGACCCAGTACTTC. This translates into CAIASGQLSSLETQYF.

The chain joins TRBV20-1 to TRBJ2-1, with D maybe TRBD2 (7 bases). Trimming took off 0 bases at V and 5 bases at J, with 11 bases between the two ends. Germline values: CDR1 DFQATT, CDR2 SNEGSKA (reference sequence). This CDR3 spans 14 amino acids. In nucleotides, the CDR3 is TGCAGTGCTAGAGACGGGGGGCCCAACAATGAGCAGTTCTTC. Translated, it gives CSARDGGPNNEQFF.

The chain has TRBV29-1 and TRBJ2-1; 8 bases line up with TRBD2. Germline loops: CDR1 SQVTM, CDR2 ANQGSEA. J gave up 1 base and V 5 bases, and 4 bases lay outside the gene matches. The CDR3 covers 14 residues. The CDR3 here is CSVSTSESYNEQFF. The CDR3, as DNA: TGCAGCGTTTCGACTAGCGAATCCTACAATGAGCAGTTCTTC.

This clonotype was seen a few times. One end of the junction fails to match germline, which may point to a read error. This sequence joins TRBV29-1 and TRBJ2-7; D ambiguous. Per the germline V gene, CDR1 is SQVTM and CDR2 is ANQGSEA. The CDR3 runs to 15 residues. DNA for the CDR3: TGCAGCGTGGAAGGCGGTTCTCGGGTCCCCTACGAGCAGTACTTC. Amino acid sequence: CSVEGGSRVPYEQYF.

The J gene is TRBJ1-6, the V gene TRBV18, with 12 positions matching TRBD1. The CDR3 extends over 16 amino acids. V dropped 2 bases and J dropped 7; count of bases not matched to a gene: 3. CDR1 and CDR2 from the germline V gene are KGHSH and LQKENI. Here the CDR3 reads CASSPYGTGGNSPLHF. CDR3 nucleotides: TGTGCCAGCTCACCATATGGGACAGGGGGCAATTCACCCCTCCACTTT.

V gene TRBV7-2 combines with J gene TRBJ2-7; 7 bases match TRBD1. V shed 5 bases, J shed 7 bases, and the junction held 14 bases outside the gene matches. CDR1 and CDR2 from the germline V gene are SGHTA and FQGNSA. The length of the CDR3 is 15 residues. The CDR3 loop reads CASSTYTGQPYEQYF. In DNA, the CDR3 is TGTGCCAGCAGCACGTATACGGGACAGCCATATGAGCAGTACTTC.

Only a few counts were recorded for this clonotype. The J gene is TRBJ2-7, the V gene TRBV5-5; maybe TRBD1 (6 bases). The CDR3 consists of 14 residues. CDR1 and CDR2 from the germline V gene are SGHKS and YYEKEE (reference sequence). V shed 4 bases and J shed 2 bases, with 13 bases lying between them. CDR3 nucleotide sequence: TGTGCCAGCAGCGTACAACAGGGCCCCTACGAGCAGTACTTC. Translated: CASSVQQGPYEQYF.

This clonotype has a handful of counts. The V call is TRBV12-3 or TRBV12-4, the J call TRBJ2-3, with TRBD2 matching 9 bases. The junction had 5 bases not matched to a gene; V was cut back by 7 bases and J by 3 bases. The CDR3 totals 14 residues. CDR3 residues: CASKYSGRTDTQYF. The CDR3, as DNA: TGTGCCAGCAAATATAGCGGGAGAACAGATACGCAGTATTTT.

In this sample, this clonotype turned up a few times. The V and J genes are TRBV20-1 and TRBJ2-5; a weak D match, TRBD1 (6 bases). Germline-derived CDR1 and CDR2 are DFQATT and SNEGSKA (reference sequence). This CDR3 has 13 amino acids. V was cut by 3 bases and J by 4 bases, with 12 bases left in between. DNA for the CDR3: TGCAGTGCTAGCTGGGACAATCCAGAGACCCAGTACTTC. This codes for CSASWDNPETQYF.

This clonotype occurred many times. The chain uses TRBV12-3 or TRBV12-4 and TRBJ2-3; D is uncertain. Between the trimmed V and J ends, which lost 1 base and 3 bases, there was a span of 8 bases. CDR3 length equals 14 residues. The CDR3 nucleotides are TGTGCCAGCAGTTTAGGACCGCAGACAGATACGCAGTATTTT. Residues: CASSLGPQTDTQYF.

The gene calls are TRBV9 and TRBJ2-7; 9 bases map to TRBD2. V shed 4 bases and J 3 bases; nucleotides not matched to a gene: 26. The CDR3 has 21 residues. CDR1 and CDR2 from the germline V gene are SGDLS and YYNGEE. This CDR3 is CASSPAGGRLAGTRAGYEQYF. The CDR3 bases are TGTGCCAGCAGCCCCGCGGGGGGGCGGCTAGCGGGAACACGAGCGGGCTACGAGCAGTACTTC.